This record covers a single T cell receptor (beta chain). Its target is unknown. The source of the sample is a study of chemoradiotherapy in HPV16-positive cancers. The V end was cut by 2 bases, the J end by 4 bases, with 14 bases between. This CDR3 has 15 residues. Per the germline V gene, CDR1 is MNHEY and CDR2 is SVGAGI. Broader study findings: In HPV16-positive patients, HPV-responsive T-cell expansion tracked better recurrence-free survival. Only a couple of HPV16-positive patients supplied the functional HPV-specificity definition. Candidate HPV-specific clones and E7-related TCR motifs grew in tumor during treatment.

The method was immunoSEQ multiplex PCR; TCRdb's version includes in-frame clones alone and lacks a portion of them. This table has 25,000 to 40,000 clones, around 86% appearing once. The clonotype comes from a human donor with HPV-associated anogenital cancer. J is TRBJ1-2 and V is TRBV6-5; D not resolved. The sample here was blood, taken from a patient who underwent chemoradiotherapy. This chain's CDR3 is CASSYGSPTVYGYTF. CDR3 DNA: TGTGCCAGCAGTTACGGGTCGCCAACCGTCTATGGCTACACCTTC.